This T cell receptor beta chain was found in a study of T-cell memory formation after mild COVID-19 (dated by TCRdb to the early 2020s). Study-wide context: TCR sequence clusters from the two donors were largely donor specific. Longitudinal TCRalpha and TCRbeta repertoire sequencing tracked T-cell clones expanding and contracting after mild COVID-19 in two donors. The cohort comprised two young, previously healthy adult volunteers, one female and one male.

Ficoll-Paque density gradient centrifugation was used to isolate PBMCs. The full study reports these points: Some responding clones were detected in pre-infection memory, which suggested that pre-existing cross-reactive memory T cells had joined the SARS-CoV-2 response. Whether the second-wave clones peaking on day 37 were SARS-CoV-2 specific was not confirmed. Clones that contracted from day 15 to 85 showed balanced CD4/CD8 phenotypes, whereas a second wave of clones that expanded from day 15 to 37 leaned towards CD4+. The study covered only a couple of mild cases, and larger cohorts including severe cases with pre-infection samples were considered necessary. Contracting CD4+ clones appeared mostly in the CM and EM memory subsets, whereas CD8+ clones were enriched in EMRA.

This clonotype was recorded a few times. Its target antigen remains unknown. Per-base qualities were not stored, and no clone one base away is much larger. TCRdb lists the instrument as Illumina NovaSeq 6000. cDNA libraries for TCRalpha and TCRbeta were prepared by 5'RACE using constant-segment primers, with sample barcodes and unique molecular identifiers added. Trizol reagent was used to extract RNA from every sample. Libraries were amplified in two PCR steps, with a second sample barcode and Illumina TruSeq adapters added in the second step. The libraries were sequenced on an Illumina NovaSeq using 2 x 150 bp paired-end reads. As for the original processing: Reads were demultiplexed and collapsed into UMI-guided consensus sequences with migec v1.2.7. Using mixcr v2.1.11, UMI consensuses were aligned to TRA and TRB V and J templates and then assembled into clonotypes. A clonotype was counted as expanded or contracted only when both edgeR and NoisET called the clonotype significant, with the noise models trained on biological replicates. For edgeR calls, the cutoffs were a false discovery rate-adjusted p below 0.01 and a log2 fold-change threshold of 1. As an exploratory analysis of dynamics, max-normalized trajectories of the 1000 most abundant clonotypes were examined by PCA with hierarchical clustering. Each responding clone was given a CD4 or CD8 phenotype based on the CD4+ and CD8+ repertoires, which had been sequenced separately. The public sequencing data were trimmed at Q25 with fastp and processed into clonotypes with MiXCR by TCRdb, which kept only in-frame beta chains. CDR3 protein sequences are deduplicated, and each keeps its most common genes and DNA. The V and J calls come from TCRdb's annotation, not from the publication. Here the sample has more than 400,000 distinct CDR3 sequences; 15% to 20% occur a single time. In total, the top ten clones hold roughly 12% of the sample.

CDR1 KGHDR and CDR2 SFDVKD are derived from the germline V gene. Trimming costs V 4 bases and J 0 bases, and their ends lie 6 bases apart. CDR3 length: 15 amino acids, cysteine to phenylalanine. Of all the DNA, just the CDR3 is kept, 45 bases in frame from base 1. The sequence links TRBV24-1 to TRBJ2-6, with an unclear D gene assignment. The sequenced sample was PBMCs or a T cell subset sorted from them (not recorded which). This receptor was obtained from an adult woman who had mild COVID-19 (a few samples of this study predate the infection). The sample titles of this study are shuffled in the database, so cell type and time point are left out; the donor was told from shared clones. The DNA is as follows: TGTGCCACCAGTGAGGTACTCTCTGGGGCCAACGTCCTGACTTTC. This is translated as CATSEVLSGANVLTF.